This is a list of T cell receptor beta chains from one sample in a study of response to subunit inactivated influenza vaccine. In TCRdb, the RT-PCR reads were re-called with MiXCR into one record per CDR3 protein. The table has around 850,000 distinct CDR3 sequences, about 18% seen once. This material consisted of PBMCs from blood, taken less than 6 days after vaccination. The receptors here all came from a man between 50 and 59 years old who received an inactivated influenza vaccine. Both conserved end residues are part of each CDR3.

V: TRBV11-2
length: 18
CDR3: CASSLVVSSGGFYNEQFF

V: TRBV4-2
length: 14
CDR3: CASSPRGGNNEQFF

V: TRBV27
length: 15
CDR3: CASSLRSGGYNEQFF

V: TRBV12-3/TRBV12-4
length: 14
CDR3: CASSELTRDSEAFF

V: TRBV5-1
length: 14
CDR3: CASSLGERNSPLHF

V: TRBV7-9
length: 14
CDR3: CASSSDLNPYEQYF

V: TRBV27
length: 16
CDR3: CASTRTSGYGYNEQFF

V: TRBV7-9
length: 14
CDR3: CASSWGQIQETQYF

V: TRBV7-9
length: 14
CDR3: CASMGDRGYNEQFF

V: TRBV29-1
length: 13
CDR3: CSVLYSYNSPLHF

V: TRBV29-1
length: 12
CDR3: CSAKPSYNEQFF

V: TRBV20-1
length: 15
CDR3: CSAGSPGTGIYEQYF

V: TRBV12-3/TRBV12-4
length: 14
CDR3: CASLRLGVNYGYTF

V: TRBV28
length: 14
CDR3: CASSTQGVGYEQYF

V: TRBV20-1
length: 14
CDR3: CSASGQEKSYEQYF

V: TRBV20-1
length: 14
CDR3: CSTRTGSRNSPLHF

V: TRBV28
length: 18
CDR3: CASREDRDLSSGYNEQFF

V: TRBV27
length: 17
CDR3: CASSHTGQGAVIGELFF

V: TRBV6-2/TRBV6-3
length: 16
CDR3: CASSYFGTVSYNEQFF

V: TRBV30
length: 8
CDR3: CAANEQFF

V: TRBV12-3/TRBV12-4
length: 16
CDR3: CASSRDRPGLGGELFF

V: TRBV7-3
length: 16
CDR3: CASSLRGAGVYNEQFF

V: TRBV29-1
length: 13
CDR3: CSAAVAVSYEQYF

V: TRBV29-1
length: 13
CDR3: CSVMAGVVYGYTF

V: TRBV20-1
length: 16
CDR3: CSANRGGGRTVGEQFF

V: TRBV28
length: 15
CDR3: CASSLTGAGANVLTF